One sample yielded the 10 T cell receptor beta chains listed below, sequenced in a study of radiation and T cells in renal cell carcinoma. Time point described: baseline pretreatment blood. Specified treatment: 15 Gy SBRT to primary tumor, nephrectomy 4 weeks later. TCRdb's copy holds only in-frame clones and misses some; the assay was immunoSEQ multiplex PCR. The sample contains more than 95,000 clones, roughly 80% of which appear only once. The sequencing used blood, collected from a patient whose treatment included radiotherapy and nephrectomy. The receptor source for this set is a woman in her sixties with renal cell carcinoma.

The J gene is TRBJ2-1, the V gene TRBV29-1; 11 bases are shared with TRBD1. The CDR3 spans 14 residues. Unmatched junction bases numbered 8, after V lost 5 bases and J lost 8 bases. Germline CDR1 and CDR2: SQVTM and ANQGSEA. In DNA form, the CDR3 reads TGCAGCGTTTGGGACAGGGGGACGAAGGATGAGCAGTTCTTC. Protein: CSVWDRGTKDEQFF.

The V and J genes are TRBV6-5 and TRBJ1-2; 8 nucleotides align to TRBD1. Looked up from germline, CDR1 is MNHEY and CDR2 is SVGAGI. The ends lost 6 bases at V and 6 bases at J; junction bases unmatched: 12. This CDR3 contains 15 residues. In DNA, the CDR3 is TGTGCCAGCAGCTCTGACAGGGGAATTATCCATGGCTACACCTTC. Translation: CASSSDRGIIHGYTF.

This clone was seen only once. The genes are TRBV5-5 and TRBJ2-3; 10 positions agree with TRBD2. The germline V gene encodes CDR1 SGHKS and CDR2 YYEKEE (reference sequence). The CDR3 has 15 residues. The V segment lost 2 bases and the J segment 4 bases; nucleotides outside the gene matches: 4. Here the CDR3 reads CASSLPAGGPDTQYF. The CDR3 nucleotides are TGTGCCAGCAGCTTACCAGCGGGAGGGCCAGATACGCAGTATTTT.

The V call is TRBV7-2, the J call TRBJ2-5, with 7 bases matching TRBD1. Germline V gene lookup returns CDR1 SGHTA and CDR2 FQGNSA. Germline trimming cut 5 bases from V and 0 bases from J; bases unmatched to any gene: 6. The CDR3 has 15 residues. CDR3 in DNA: TGTGCCAGCAGCCCAGGGGGAAGGTACCAAGAGACCCAGTACTTC. Protein product: CASSPGGRYQETQYF.

The V call is TRBV19, the J call TRBJ1-2, with D perhaps TRBD1 (6 bases). Trimming took off 6 bases at V and 6 bases at J, with 20 bases between the two ends. The CDR3 consists of 15 residues. Germline values: CDR1 LNHDA, CDR2 SQIVND (reference sequence). The DNA of the CDR3 is TGTGCCAGTAGCCCGGCCCTGGGGGCCTACAATGGCTACACCTTC. It codes for CASSPALGAYNGYTF. Full variable domain (rest looked up from reference TRBV19 and TRBJ1-2): DGGITQSPKYLFRKEGQNVTLSCEQNLNHDAMYWYRQDPGQGLRLIYYSQIVNDFQKGDIAEGYSVSREKKESFPLTVTSAQKNPTAFYLCASSPALGAYNGYTFGSGTRLTVV.

This chain joins TRBV19 and TRBJ1-6; D not resolved. Germline CDR1 LNHDA, CDR2 SQIVND (reference sequence). This CDR3 is built from 14 residues. With 5 bases removed from V and 6 bases from J, the gap between germline ends came to 11 bases. In DNA, the CDR3 is TGTGCCAGTAGTGTCCCCGGACTTAATTCACCCCTCCACTTT. Protein: CASSVPGLNSPLHF.

V usage is TRBV7-3 and J usage is TRBJ2-1; TRBD2 aligns across 8 bases. The CDR3 covers 15 residues. V was clipped by 1 base and J by 8 bases; unmatched bases: 7. Looked up from germline, CDR1 is SGHTA and CDR2 is FQGTGA. The CDR3 spells CASSLMAGGRDEQFF. As DNA, the CDR3 is TGTGCCAGCAGCTTAATGGCGGGAGGCAGGGATGAGCAGTTCTTC.

The rearrangement joins TRBV7-2 to TRBJ2-3; D uncertain. Trimming took off 0 bases at V and 2 bases at J, with 6 bases between the two ends. The CDR3 length is 14 residues. Per germline, CDR1 SGHTA and CDR2 FQGNSA. CDR3 loop: CASSLASVTDTQYF. In DNA, the CDR3 is TGTGCCAGCAGCTTAGCCAGCGTCACAGATACGCAGTATTTT.

The J gene is TRBJ2-5, the V gene TRBV28, with D possibly being TRBD2 (5 bases). The germline V gene has CDR1 MDHEN and CDR2 SYDVKM. The CDR3 sequence is 15 residues long. Trimming took 4 bases from V and 3 from J, leaving 15 bases between them. The CDR3 is CASSSPGAVEETQYF. CDR3 in DNA: TGTGCCAGCAGTTCCCCCGGAGCGGTAGAAGAGACCCAGTACTTC.

As DNA, the CDR3 is TGTGCCAGCAGTGTGGGGACAGGGTTGTACGAGCAGTACTTC. The encoded protein is CASSVGTGLYEQYF. The chain couples TRBV27 to TRBJ2-7, with TRBD1 matching over 9 bases. This CDR3 is 14 amino acids long. CDR1 MNHEY and CDR2 SMNVEV come from the germline V gene (reference sequence). J was trimmed by 4 bases and V by 5 bases; bases with no gene match: 6.